These 30 T cell receptor beta chains came from one sample sequenced in a study of T-cell reconstitution after alpha-beta-depleted transplantation in children. A library of TCRbeta sequences, prepared with unique molecular identifiers, was generated. TCRdb itself ran the PCR reads through MiXCR, one entry per CDR3 protein. The table lists 500,000 to 750,000 distinct CDR3 sequences, over 25% of them singletons. Specimen: PBMCs, collected before TCRalphabeta/CD19-depleted stem cell transplant. The receptors shown here come from a boy less than two years old with Wiskott-Aldrich syndrome, due to receive a stem cell transplant.

In this sample, this clonotype turned up a few times. J is TRBJ2-5 and V is TRBV15; 14 bases are a match to TRBD2. From germline, CDR1 is LNHNV and CDR2 YYDKDF (reference sequence). V was clipped by 5 bases and J by 10 bases; unmatched bases: 12. This CDR3 region has 16 residues. The CDR3 coding sequence is TGTGCCACCAGCGGGGGACTAGCGGGAGACCCCAGGGTCCAGTACTTC. It specifies CATSGGLAGDPRVQYF.

This clonotype has just a few counts. The chain employs TRBV2 and TRBJ1-6, with 8 bases that match TRBD1. V dropped 10 bases and J dropped 10; count of bases not matched to a gene: 9. This CDR3 is 13 amino acids long. Germline values: CDR1 SNHLY, CDR2 FYNNEI. Here the CDR3 DNA reads TGTGCCACTAACACAGGGGGTGGATCACCCCTCCACTTT. Encoded protein: CATNTGGGSPLHF. Combining the CDR3 with reference TRBV2 and TRBJ1-6 gives the whole variable domain EPEVTQTPSHQVTQMGQEVILRCVPISNHLYFYWYRQILGQKVEFLVSFYNNEISEKSEIFDDQFSVERPDGSNFTLKIRSTKLEDSAMYFCATNTGGGSPLHFGNGTRLTVT.

This clonotype was seen a handful of times. The chain combines TRBV28 with TRBJ2-2, with D tentatively TRBD1 or TRBD2 (6 bases each). V gave up 3 bases and J gave up 4 bases, with 15 bases separating them. Germline assignment: CDR1 MDHEN and CDR2 SYDVKM. CDR3 length equals 16 residues. CDR3 bases: TGTGCCAGCAGTTTTCGTACAGGGAGGCCCACCGGGGAGCTGTTTTTT. This sequence encodes CASSFRTGRPTGELFF.

This clonotype turned up a few times. The chain carries TRBV5-1 and TRBJ2-3, with no clear D. The V gene's germline CDR1 is SGHRS and CDR2 YFSETQ. This CDR3 is 15 amino acids long. Trimming removed 0 bases at V and 2 bases at J, with 10 bases between. The CDR3 region has the DNA TGCGCCAGCAGCTTGGTACCGGCAGACACAGATACGCAGTATTTT. Translated: CASSLVPADTDTQYF.

This clonotype was recorded a few times. The chain couples TRBV20-1 to TRBJ2-1, with 7 bases that match TRBD2. This CDR3 has 16 amino acids. Per the germline V gene, CDR1 is DFQATT and CDR2 is SNEGSKA (reference sequence). V trimming: 0 bases; J trimming: 2 bases; junction bases outside the gene matches: 7. CDR3 amino acids: CSARDSSGQTYNEQFF. Written as DNA, the CDR3 is TGCAGTGCTAGAGATAGTAGCGGGCAGACCTACAATGAGCAGTTCTTC.

The V gene is TRBV9, the J gene TRBJ1-1, with TRBD1 matching 7 bases. The CDR3 has 15 amino acids. The ends lost 2 bases at V and 1 base at J; junction bases unmatched: 5. Germline CDR1 and CDR2: SGDLS and YYNGEE. For the CDR3, the DNA is TGTGCCAGCAGCGTTACCGGGACAGCGAACACTGAAGCTTTCTTT. This sequence encodes CASSVTGTANTEAFF. The full variable domain, its missing parts supplied by reference TRBV9 and TRBJ1-1, is DSGVTQTPKHLITATGQRVTLRCSPRSGDLSVYWYQQSLDQGLQFLIQYYNGEERAKGNILERFSAQQFPDLHSELNLSSLELGDSALYFCASSVTGTANTEAFFGQGTRLTVV.

The rearrangement joins TRBV5-1 to TRBJ2-3; D gene unclear. The CDR3 totals 15 residues. Per the germline V gene, CDR1 is SGHRS and CDR2 is YFSETQ. Trimming removed 4 bases at V and 7 bases at J, with 19 bases between. CDR3 nucleotides: TGCGCCAGCAGCAAGAATGCGGCCCTGAGGCATACGCAGTATTTT. It codes for CASSKNAALRHTQYF.

This clonotype turned up a few times. The chain combines TRBV28 with TRBJ2-3, with D unclear. This CDR3 has 16 residues. Germline loops: CDR1 MDHEN, CDR2 SYDVKM. V lost 6 bases, J lost 0 bases, and 16 bases lay in between. The CDR3 spells CASSRSGRVSTDTQYF. The CDR3 nucleotides read TGTGCCAGCAGCCGATCAGGACGGGTTAGCACAGATACGCAGTATTTT.

This clonotype was picked up a small number of times. This chain links TRBV12-3 or TRBV12-4 with TRBJ2-7; 7 bases line up with TRBD1. The CDR3 contains 15 residues. The junction had 8 bases not matched to a gene; V was cut back by 4 bases and J by 2 bases. This chain's CDR3 is CASSSGTVAAYEQYF. The CDR3 DNA reads as TGTGCCAGCAGTTCTGGGACAGTCGCGGCCTACGAGCAGTACTTC.

The CDR3 here is CASSRRMVENTEAFF. CDR3 nucleotides: TGTGCCAGCAGTCGAAGGATGGTCGAGAACACTGAAGCTTTCTTT. The rearrangement joins TRBV6-1 to TRBJ1-1; D gene ambiguous. CDR3 length equals 15 residues. V lost 5 bases and J 1 base, leaving 14 bases between the germline ends. Germline loops: CDR1 MNHNS, CDR2 SASEGT.

The genes are TRBV28 and TRBJ1-2; 8 bases agree with TRBD1. The germline CDR1 and CDR2 sequences are MDHEN and SYDVKM. V lost 2 bases and J lost 2; bases outside the gene matches: 4. CDR3 size: 15 residues. CDR3 sequence reads: CASSLPGQGNYGYTF. For the CDR3, the DNA is TGTGCCAGCAGTTTACCCGGACAGGGAAACTATGGCTACACCTTC.

The chain links TRBV28 to TRBJ2-1; 11 bases line up with TRBD2. After removal of 5 bases from V and 6 bases from J, the junction contained 9 bases not matched to a gene. There are 16 residues in the CDR3. Germline loops: CDR1 MDHEN, CDR2 SYDVKM. CDR3 region: CASSPQVSGRVNEQFF. CDR3 in DNA: TGTGCCAGCAGTCCCCAGGTTAGCGGGAGGGTCAATGAGCAGTTCTTC.

In its sample, this clonotype was seen a few times. The chain carries TRBV20-1 and TRBJ1-5; 8 bases align to TRBD1. The V and J ends lost 3 bases and 2 bases, in that order; junction bases with no gene match: 6. The CDR3 contains 15 residues. The V gene's germline CDR1 is DFQATT and CDR2 SNEGSKA (reference sequence). CDR3 sequence (DNA): TGCAGTGCTAGTCAGGGGGCCAATGGCAATCAGCCCCAGCATTTT. This sequence encodes CSASQGANGNQPQHF.

The rearrangement links TRBV30 to TRBJ1-1; D remains unclear. In germline, CDR1 is GTSNPN, CDR2 SVGIG (reference sequence). This CDR3 is built from 15 residues. V gave up 2 bases and J gave up 0 bases, with 13 bases separating them. CDR3 in amino acids: CAWSLGPLMNTEAFF. The DNA for the CDR3 is TGTGCCTGGAGTCTCGGACCGTTAATGAACACTGAAGCTTTCTTT.

The chain recombines TRBV5-1 with TRBJ2-5; D remains unclear. The ends were cut back, 0 bases at V and 2 bases at J, with 8 bases in the middle. The CDR3 covers 14 residues. The V gene's germline CDR1 is SGHRS and CDR2 YFSETQ. The CDR3 reads CASSLGEIQETQYF. The CDR3 nucleotides are TGCGCCAGCAGCTTGGGTGAAATTCAAGAGACCCAGTACTTC.

The CDR3 coding sequence is TGTGCCAGCAGACTAGGCCGGAGGGACCGAGCCCTGGTTCACTTAGCCAAAAACATTCAGTACTTC. Protein sequence: CASRLGRRDRALVHLAKNIQYF. V is TRBV25-1 and J is TRBJ2-4, with a tentative D call TRBD2 (6 bases). Germline V gives CDR1 MGHDK, CDR2 SYGVNS. V lost 6 bases to trimming and J lost 0 bases, with 33 bases between them. The CDR3 has 22 residues. The whole variable domain, filled in from reference TRBV25-1 and TRBJ2-4, reads EADIYQTPRYLVIGTGKKITLECSQTMGHDKMYWYQQDPGMELHLIHYSYGVNSTEKGDLSSESTVSRIRTEHFPLTLESARPSHTSQYLCASRLGRRDRALVHLAKNIQYFGAGTRLSVL.

This clonotype was picked up a small number of times. The chain couples TRBV5-1 to TRBJ2-1; the D gene is possibly TRBD2 (5 bases). Trimming pared 0 bases from V and 4 bases from J, leaving 14 bases between. There are 16 residues in the CDR3. Germline CDR1 is SGHRS and CDR2 is YFSETQ. CDR3 loop: CASSLVSGGPYNEQFF. DNA of the CDR3: TGCGCCAGCAGCTTGGTTTCAGGAGGCCCTTACAATGAGCAGTTCTTC.

CDR3: CASSFPGTRETQYF. The CDR3 nucleotides read TGTGCCAGCAGTTTCCCCGGGACGAGGGAGACCCAGTACTTC. This chain links TRBV6-5 with TRBJ2-5, with D possibly being TRBD1 or TRBD2 (5 bases each). CDR1 is MNHEY, CDR2 SVGAGI, per germline. Trimming pared 4 bases from V and 5 bases from J, leaving 14 bases between. The CDR3 loop spans 14 amino acids.

The chain links TRBV5-1 to TRBJ2-5; 7 nucleotides agree with TRBD2. The CDR3 sequence is 14 residues long. Germline trimming cut 6 bases from V and 5 bases from J; bases unmatched to any gene: 10. The germline CDR1 and CDR2 sequences are SGHRS and YFSETQ. CDR3 in amino acids: CASIGRAGIETQYF. The CDR3 bases are TGCGCCAGCATAGGTCGAGCGGGAATCGAGACCCAGTACTTC.

There are a few counts of this clonotype. The rearrangement links TRBV24-1 to TRBJ2-1, with 12 bases that match TRBD2. This CDR3 is built from 16 residues. Germline values: CDR1 KGHDR, CDR2 SFDVKD. V dropped 5 bases and J dropped 8; count of bases not matched to a gene: 9. The CDR3 nucleotides are TGTGCCACCAGTGCCATTCTAGCGGGAGGGGTCGATGAGCAGTTCTTC. Translating it yields CATSAILAGGVDEQFF.

The gene calls are TRBV20-1 and TRBJ2-1, with 7 bases aligning to TRBD2. CDR1 is DFQATT and CDR2 is SNEGSKA in the germline V gene (reference sequence). V dropped 0 bases and J dropped 3; count of bases not matched to a gene: 11. The length of the CDR3 is 17 residues. The CDR3 is CSARDGRVVVGYNEQFF. The CDR3, as DNA: TGCAGTGCTAGAGATGGGAGGGTGGTCGTAGGCTACAATGAGCAGTTCTTC.

There are a few counts of this clonotype. V is TRBV29-1 and J is TRBJ2-7; unclear D gene. This CDR3 has 12 amino acids. The germline V gene encodes CDR1 SQVTM and CDR2 ANQGSEA. Trimming cost V 1 base and J 2 bases, with 6 bases left between them. CDR3 sequence reads: CSVEASAYEQYF. The CDR3 DNA follows: TGCAGCGTTGAAGCGAGCGCCTACGAGCAGTACTTC.

This chain connects TRBV3-1 to TRBJ2-5; perhaps TRBD2 as D (6 bases). The V end lost 1 base, the J end lost 9 bases, and 15 bases lay between the germline ends. Germline CDR1 LGHDT, CDR2 YNNKEL (reference sequence). The CDR3 has 14 amino acids. The CDR3 protein is CASSQVAGGAAQYF. The CDR3 nucleotides read TGTGCCAGCAGCCAAGTCGCTGGAGGGGCGGCCCAGTACTTC.

On this clonotype: Just one base apart from a much larger clone, this may be a read error. V is TRBV20-1 and J is TRBJ1-1; no definite D call. This CDR3 has 12 residues. Trimming cost V 2 bases and J 1 base, with 5 bases left between them. CDR1 is DFQATT, CDR2 SNEGSKA, per germline (reference sequence). The CDR3 region has the DNA TGCAGTGCTAGAAGGGAGAACACTGAAGCTTTCTTT. Translated, it gives CSARRENTEAFF.

This clonotype was detected a few times. V and J are TRBV12-3 or TRBV12-4 and TRBJ2-7, with 13 bases that match TRBD2. This CDR3 is built from 15 residues. Trimming removed 5 bases from V and 8 bases from J; junction bases left unmatched: 9. In nucleotides, the CDR3 is TGTGCCAGCAGTCAGCCCCCGGGACTAGCGGGAAAGCAGTACTTC. Translating it yields CASSQPPGLAGKQYF.

The chain joins TRBV5-6 to TRBJ2-3, with D possibly being TRBD1 (5 bases). This CDR3 has 13 residues. The germline V and J ends were trimmed by 8 bases and 0 bases, with 10 bases remaining between them. The V gene's germline CDR1 is SGHDT and CDR2 YYEEEE. The CDR3 spells CARQVSSTDTQYF. The DNA for the CDR3 is TGTGCCAGACAGGTTTCTAGCACAGATACGCAGTATTTT.

The CDR3 loop reads CASSLSQQGNTPLHF. In DNA form, the CDR3 reads TGCGCCAGCAGCTTATCCCAACAGGGAAACACACCCCTCCACTTT. The chain combines TRBV5-1 with TRBJ1-6; D perhaps matches TRBD1 (6 bases). Germline V CDR1 and CDR2: SGHRS, YFSETQ. The CDR3 consists of 15 residues. The V end was cut by 2 bases, the J end by 11 bases, with 17 bases between.

This clonotype was seen a few times. The chain links TRBV5-1 to TRBJ1-6, with D perhaps TRBD1 (6 bases). Germline lookup yields CDR1 SGHRS and CDR2 YFSETQ. The CDR3 runs 13 residues. Trimming cost V 4 bases and J 9 bases, with 11 bases left between them. CDR3 DNA: TGCGCCAGCAGCACAGGGTATGGTTCACCCCTCCACTTT. As protein: CASSTGYGSPLHF.

This clonotype was seen repeatedly, ten times or more. This chain connects TRBV7-3 to TRBJ2-1; 10 bases are shared with TRBD2. The CDR3 is made up of 15 amino acids. Per germline, CDR1 SGHTA and CDR2 FQGTGA. The junction had 8 bases not matched to a gene; V was cut back by 3 bases and J by 9 bases. This CDR3 is CASSLRTSGLGEQFF. CDR3 sequence (DNA): TGTGCCAGCAGCTTGAGGACTAGCGGCCTGGGTGAGCAGTTCTTC.

V and J are TRBV20-1 and TRBJ2-5, with TRBD2 matching 11 bases. The germline CDR1 and CDR2 sequences are DFQATT and SNEGSKA (reference sequence). The CDR3 length is 18 residues. V gave up 1 base and J gave up 1 base; unmatched junction bases: 11. DNA for the CDR3: TGCAGTGCTAGAGCAATACTAGCGGGAGTTTCTGTCCAAGAGACCCAGTACTTC. Translation gives CSARAILAGVSVQETQYF.